These 17 T cell receptor beta chains originate from one sample sequenced in a study of blood T cell repertoires in COVID-19. The method was immunoSEQ multiplex PCR; TCRdb's version includes in-frame clones alone and lacks a portion of them. This table has some 120,000 clones, 70% to 90% appearing once. The specimen was peripheral blood. Receptors originate from a woman aged 80 or over with acute or convalescent COVID-19.

V gene TRBV7-2 combines with J gene TRBJ1-2; a possible D gene is TRBD1 (5 bases). Germline V gene data show CDR1 as SGHTA and CDR2 as FQGNSA. V lost 0 bases and J 4 bases, leaving 9 bases between the germline ends. This CDR3 region has 14 residues. The CDR3 coding sequence is TGTGCCAGCAGCTTAGCAGCGCAGGGCTATGGCTACACCTTC. The encoded protein is CASSLAAQGYGYTF.

The rearrangement joins TRBV24-1 to TRBJ2-1; D might be TRBD1 (6 bases). The length of the CDR3 is 17 residues. Germline loops: CDR1 KGHDR, CDR2 SFDVKD. V lost 2 bases and J lost 7, with 20 bases in between. The CDR3 protein is CATSDSGSRGFRNEQFF. In DNA form, the CDR3 reads TGTGCCACCAGTGATTCCGGGTCCAGGGGATTTAGAAATGAGCAGTTCTTC.

The V call is TRBV5-1, the J call TRBJ1-6; D remains ambiguous. CDR3 length: 17 residues. V was pared by 1 base and J by 0 bases, with 11 bases between. The germline V gene encodes CDR1 SGHRS and CDR2 YFSETQ. The CDR3 sequence is CASSLISISSYNSPLHF. The CDR3 nucleotides are TGCGCCAGCAGCTTGATTTCTATTAGCTCCTATAATTCACCCCTCCACTTT.

This chain connects TRBV19 to TRBJ2-2, with D perhaps TRBD1 (5 bases). Trimming took off 5 bases at V and 4 bases at J, with 11 bases between the two ends. Germline V lookup: CDR1 LNHDA, CDR2 SQIVND (reference sequence). The CDR3 has 14 amino acids. The CDR3 is CASSVDTFTGELFF. For the CDR3, the DNA is TGTGCCAGTAGTGTGGACACATTCACCGGGGAGCTGTTTTTT.

J is TRBJ1-2 and V is TRBV4-3; 10 nucleotides align to TRBD1. Germline CDR1 LGHNA, CDR2 YSLEER. This CDR3 has 14 amino acids. The V and J ends lost 4 bases and 4 bases, in that order; junction bases with no gene match: 3. This CDR3 is CASSPGQGTYGYTF. In DNA form, the CDR3 reads TGCGCCAGCAGCCCGGGACAGGGGACCTATGGCTACACCTTC.

The chain recombines TRBV11-2 with TRBJ2-7; 13 positions agree with TRBD2. V gave up 5 bases and J gave up 4 bases; unmatched junction bases: 5. CDR1 is SGHAT and CDR2 is FQNNGV in the germline V gene. The CDR3 consists of 15 residues. CDR3 DNA: TGTGCCAGCAGCCCCCGGACTAGCGGGAGTTACGAGCAGTACTTC. Protein sequence: CASSPRTSGSYEQYF.

The chain joins TRBV5-1 to TRBJ2-2; D remains ambiguous. V lost 0 bases, J lost 1 base, and 7 bases lay in between. The germline CDR1 and CDR2 sequences are SGHRS and YFSETQ. The CDR3 runs to 15 residues. In nucleotides, the CDR3 is TGCGCCAGCAGCTTGGAGCCAGGGAACACCGGGGAGCTGTTTTTT. This codes for CASSLEPGNTGELFF.

The chain is built from TRBV9 and TRBJ2-1; 9 nucleotides match TRBD2. The CDR3 totals 15 residues. V was pared by 1 base and J by 7 bases, with 6 bases of the junction left unmatched. Germline V lookup: CDR1 SGDLS, CDR2 YYNGEE. The CDR3 is CASSVSAGGPNEQFF. The CDR3 DNA is TGTGCCAGCAGCGTATCCGCGGGGGGGCCTAATGAGCAGTTCTTC.

The chain carries TRBV4-1 and TRBJ2-1; TRBD2 matches 16 bases. V was clipped by 1 base and J by 8 bases; unmatched bases: 5. The germline V gene encodes CDR1 MGHRA and CDR2 YSYEKL. The CDR3 extends over 17 amino acids. CDR3 in DNA: TGCGCCAGCAGCCAAGCCGTGGGGACTAGCGGGAGGGATGAGCAGTTCTTC. This sequence encodes CASSQAVGTSGRDEQFF.

The rearrangement joins TRBV6-1 to TRBJ2-7, with 7 bases identical to TRBD2. The CDR3 covers 16 residues. Looked up from germline, CDR1 is MNHNS and CDR2 is SASEGT. With 2 bases clipped from V and 3 bases from J, the junction kept 10 bases outside the gene matches. CDR3 nucleotide sequence: TGTGCCAGCAGTGAACACCCTAGCGGCGCCTTCTACGAGCAGTACTTC. It encodes CASSEHPSGAFYEQYF.

The chain has TRBV10-3 and TRBJ1-6; D remains unclear. V gave up 0 bases and J gave up 14 bases, with 8 bases separating them. In germline, CDR1 is ENHRY, CDR2 SYGVKD. CDR3 length: 12 amino acids. The DNA for the CDR3 is TGTGCCATCAGTGAGTCGGGGAGTTCCCTCCACTTT. As protein: CAISESGSSLHF.

J is TRBJ1-2 and V is TRBV9, with D perhaps matching TRBD1 (6 bases). Germline V gene sequence: CDR1 SGDLS, CDR2 YYNGEE. The V end lost 4 bases, the J end lost 7 bases, and 23 bases lay between the germline ends. The CDR3 is 16 amino acids. The CDR3 spells CASSPSNPGVLGGYTF. For the CDR3, the DNA is TGTGCCAGCAGCCCTTCCAATCCAGGGGTTCTCGGTGGCTACACCTTC.

The V gene is TRBV2, the J gene TRBJ2-1; a possible D gene is TRBD1 (5 bases). Between the trimmed V and J ends, which lost 6 bases and 3 bases, there was a span of 15 bases. This CDR3 is built from 15 residues. CDR1 and CDR2 (germline): SNHLY, FYNNEI. The CDR3 nucleotides are TGTGCCAGCAGCCTGGACGGACAAAACTACAATGAGCAGTTCTTC. It yields the protein CASSLDGQNYNEQFF. The whole variable domain, filled in from reference TRBV2 and TRBJ2-1, reads EPEVTQTPSHQVTQMGQEVILRCVPISNHLYFYWYRQILGQKVEFLVSFYNNEISEKSEIFDDQFSVERPDGSNFTLKIRSTKLEDSAMYFCASSLDGQNYNEQFFGPGTRLTVL.

This clone has just a few counts. The chain joins TRBV6-5 to TRBJ2-7; a possible D gene is TRBD1 (5 bases). The CDR3 contains 12 residues. The V end lost 5 bases, the J end lost 5 bases, and 10 bases lay between the germline ends. Germline V gene sequence: CDR1 MNHEY, CDR2 SVGAGI. CDR3: CASSRLRDEQYF. The DNA of the CDR3 is TGTGCCAGCAGTCGCCTCAGGGACGAGCAGTACTTC.

The chain recombines TRBV9 with TRBJ2-2; 8 positions match TRBD1. After removal of 4 bases from V and 4 bases from J, the junction contained 6 bases not matched to a gene. The CDR3 runs 15 residues. Germline V lookup: CDR1 SGDLS, CDR2 YYNGEE. The CDR3 loop reads CASSFGQGPTGELFF. CDR3 coding DNA: TGTGCCAGCAGCTTCGGACAGGGACCCACCGGGGAGCTGTTTTTT.

The gene calls are TRBV5-1 and TRBJ1-2, with 9 positions matching TRBD1. The CDR3 is 15 residues long. The V gene's germline CDR1 is SGHRS and CDR2 YFSETQ. With 4 bases clipped from V and 8 bases from J, the junction kept 12 bases outside the gene matches. The CDR3 coding sequence is TGCGCCAGCAGCGGAACTACAGGGGGCTCTGGGGGCTACACCTTC. It translates to CASSGTTGGSGGYTF.

The chain joins TRBV7-3 to TRBJ2-7; 10 bases fit TRBD2. CDR3 length: 15 residues. The J segment lost 4 bases and the V segment lost 5 bases, leaving 8 bases of the junction unmatched. Germline CDR1 SGHTA, CDR2 FQGTGA. The CDR3 protein is CASSQQAGGRYEQYF. The CDR3 nucleotides are TGTGCCAGCAGCCAACAAGCGGGGGGGAGGTACGAGCAGTACTTC.